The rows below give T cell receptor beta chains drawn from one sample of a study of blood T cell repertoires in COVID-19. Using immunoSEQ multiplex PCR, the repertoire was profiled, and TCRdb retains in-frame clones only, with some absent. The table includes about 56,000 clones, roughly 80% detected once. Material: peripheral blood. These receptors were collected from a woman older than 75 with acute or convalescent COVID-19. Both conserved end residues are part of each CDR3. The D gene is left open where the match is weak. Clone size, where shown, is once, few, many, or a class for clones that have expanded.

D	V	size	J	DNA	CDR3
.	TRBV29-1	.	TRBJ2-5	TGCAGCGTCAGGGGTAGGGGCGGAGAGACCCAGTACTTC	CSVRGRGGETQYF
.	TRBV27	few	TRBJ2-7	TGTGCCAGCATGGGGGCGGCAGGGCACATCTACGAGCAGTACTTC	CASMGAAGHIYEQYF
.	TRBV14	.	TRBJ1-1	TGTGCCAGCAGCCAAGGGGGAGAAATGAACACTGAAGCTTTCTTT	CASSQGGEMNTEAFF
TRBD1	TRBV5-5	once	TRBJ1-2	TGTGCCAGCAGCCAAGGACAGGGGCTGGGCTATGGCTACACCTTC	CASSQGQGLGYGYTF
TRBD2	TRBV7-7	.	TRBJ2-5	TGTGCTAGCAGCTCAGGACTAGCGGGGGGTCAAGAGACCCAGTACTTC	CASSSGLAGGQETQYF
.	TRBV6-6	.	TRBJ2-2	TGTGCCAGCAAAGACTATACGAACACCGGGGAGCTGTTTTTT	CASKDYTNTGELFF
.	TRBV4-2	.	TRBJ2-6	TGTGCCAGCAGCCAAGAGACAACAGGGAATGGGGCCAACGTCCTGACTTTC	CASSQETTGNGANVLTF
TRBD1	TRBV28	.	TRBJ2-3	TGTGCCAGCGGCGAGCGGGACAGGGTCACAGATACGCAGTATTTT	CASGERDRVTDTQYF
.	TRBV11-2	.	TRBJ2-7	TGTGCCAGCAGCTTATCCCTTCCGTACGAGCAGTACTTC	CASSLSLPYEQYF
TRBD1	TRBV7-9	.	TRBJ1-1	TGTGCCAGCAGCTCTTTGACAGGGAAGGATGGTCCTGAAGCTTTCTTT	CASSSLTGKDGPEAFF
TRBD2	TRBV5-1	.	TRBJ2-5	TGCGCCAGCAGCTTGGCGGCTAGCGGGGGATTAGAGACCCAGTACTTC	CASSLAASGGLETQYF
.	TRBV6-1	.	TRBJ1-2	TGTGCCAGCAGTGAATTGGCAGGTGCAGGTTATGGCTACACCTTC	CASSELAGAGYGYTF
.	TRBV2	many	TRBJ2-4	TGTGCCAGCAGCTTCCCTCCTACGGGCAAAAACATTCAGTACTTC	CASSFPPTGKNIQYF
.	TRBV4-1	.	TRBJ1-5	TGCGCCAGCAGCCAAGAAAGACTAACAGGGAGGGGTCAGCCCCAGCATTTT	CASSQERLTGRGQPQHF
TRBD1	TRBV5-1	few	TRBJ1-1	TGCGCCAGCAGCCTGAATCTCGGACAGGTCACTGAAGCTTTCTTT	CASSLNLGQVTEAFF
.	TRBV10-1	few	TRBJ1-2	TGCGCCAGCAGTGAATCCCAGTTCTATGGCTACACCTTC	CASSESQFYGYTF
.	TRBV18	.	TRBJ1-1	TGTGCCAGCTCGTCACAACTAGGGGAGGACACTGAAGCTTTCTTT	CASSSQLGEDTEAFF
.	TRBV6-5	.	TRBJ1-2	TGTGCCAGCAGTTACTCGTCGGGGGATGGCTACACCTTC	CASSYSSGDGYTF
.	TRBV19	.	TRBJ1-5	TGTGCCAGTAGTGCAGGGTTTCGCCTCAATCAGCCCCAGCATTTT	CASSAGFRLNQPQHF
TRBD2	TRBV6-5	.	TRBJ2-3	TGTGCCAGCAGTTACCGGACTAGCGGGGTAGGCGATACGCAGTATTTT	CASSYRTSGVGDTQYF
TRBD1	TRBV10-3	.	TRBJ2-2	TGTGCCATCAGTGAGTCATCCTTGAGCTCGGACAGGGCGAACACCGGGGAGCTGTTTTTT	CAISESSLSSDRANTGELFF